This TCR beta chain was captured in a study of blood T cell repertoires in COVID-19. As for the study in general: Samples taken during acute and convalescent COVID-19 were collected in the United States, Italy and Spain. Sources were T cells, B-cell-depleted T cells, or PBMCs; the material itself was cDNA or gDNA.

Original handling: Estimation of nucleated cell counts relied on the amplification of reference gene primers. Profiled with immunoSEQ multiplex PCR; TCRdb holds only in-frame clones, not every one. The V and J calls and clone size are taken from that table; D and trimming were inferred from the DNA. The top ten clones hold roughly 1.9% of a sample with approximately 280,000 clones, about 90% of them seen once. With 6 bases removed from V and 3 bases from J, the gap between germline ends came to 9 bases. The CDR3 has 13 amino acids. CDR1 and CDR2 (germline): KGHSH, LQKENI. This clonotype was obtained from a woman aged 25 to 39 who had recovered from COVID-19. The chain joins TRBV18 to TRBJ1-5; D is perhaps TRBD1 (5 bases). Material for sequencing was peripheral blood. The CDR3 nucleotides are TGTGCCAGCTCGAGACAGATCAATCAGCCCCAGCATTTT. It specifies CASSRQINQPQHF. The full variable domain, with the rest looked up from reference TRBV18 and TRBJ1-5, is NAGVMQNPRHLVRRRGQEARLRCSPMKGHSHVYWYRQLPEEGLKFMVYLQKENIIDESGMPKERFSAEFPKEGPSILRIQQVVRGDSAAYFCASSRQINQPQHFGDGTRLSIL.